This passage covers 9 T cell receptor beta chains from one sample sequenced in a study of blood T cell repertoires in COVID-19. Measured with immunoSEQ multiplex PCR; TCRdb has only the in-frame clones, and not every one. The sample includes some 150,000 clones, 85% seen only once; the top ten take 6.2%. The material sequenced was PBMCs or T cells enriched from blood (not recorded which). These receptors all stem from a woman aged 40 to 50 who had recovered from COVID-19.

V gene TRBV18 combines with J gene TRBJ2-3, with 8 bases identical to TRBD2. V gave up 3 bases and J gave up 6 bases; unmatched junction bases: 5. Germline V gene sequence: CDR1 KGHSH, CDR2 LQKENI. CDR3 length equals 14 residues. CDR3 nucleotide sequence: TGTGCCAGCTCACCTAGCGGGGTAGGGGATACGCAGTATTTT. It codes for CASSPSGVGDTQYF.

This chain connects TRBV29-1 to TRBJ2-1; a weak D match, TRBD1 (6 bases). CDR1 and CDR2 (germline): SQVTM, ANQGSEA. V gave up 7 bases and J gave up 4 bases, with 8 bases separating them. CDR3 size: 11 residues. Here the CDR3 DNA reads TGCAGCGCCGGACAGTACAATGAGCAGTTCTTC. Protein product: CSAGQYNEQFF.

This clone has only a few counts. The CDR3 reads CASSTYRAAGTEAFF. In DNA form, the CDR3 reads TGTGCCAGCAGTACGTACAGGGCTGCCGGCACTGAAGCTTTCTTT. The V call is TRBV27, the J call TRBJ1-1, with a tentative D call TRBD1 (6 bases). Trimming took off 5 bases at V and 4 bases at J, with 17 bases between the two ends. Germline V gives CDR1 MNHEY, CDR2 SMNVEV (reference sequence). The length of the CDR3 is 15 residues.

Turning to this clone: Other nucleotide sequences from this sample produce the same CDR3. The chain recombines TRBV5-1 with TRBJ2-5; a weak D match, TRBD1 (5 bases). With 2 bases removed from V and 3 bases from J, the gap between germline ends came to 8 bases. Germline values: CDR1 SGHRS, CDR2 YFSETQ. The length of the CDR3 is 13 residues. The chain's CDR3 is CASSLSREETQYF. The CDR3 DNA is TGCGCCAGCAGCTTATCCAGGGAAGAGACCCAGTACTTC.

J is TRBJ2-7 and V is TRBV5-1; 8 nucleotides line up with TRBD1. Germline V gene data show CDR1 as SGHRS and CDR2 as YFSETQ. V shed 4 bases and J 2 bases; nucleotides not matched to a gene: 8. The CDR3 has 15 amino acids. CDR3 nucleotide sequence: TGCGCCAGCAGCCAAGACAGGGGCCCCACCTACGAGCAGTACTTC. This encodes CASSQDRGPTYEQYF.

The chain recombines TRBV10-3 with TRBJ2-3; 14 bases align to TRBD2. Germline loops: CDR1 ENHRY, CDR2 SYGVKD. This CDR3 is built from 17 residues. The J segment lost 1 base and the V segment lost 5 bases, leaving 5 bases of the junction unmatched. CDR3 residues: CAISPAGLAGGTDTQYF. The CDR3 DNA is TGTGCCATCAGTCCCGCGGGACTAGCGGGGGGCACAGATACGCAGTATTTT.

The sample holds one count of this clone. The chain uses TRBV5-1 and TRBJ2-6; TRBD1 matches 7 bases. V lost 2 bases and J lost 0; bases outside the gene matches: 2. There are 16 residues in the CDR3. Germline loops: CDR1 SGHRS, CDR2 YFSETQ. The DNA of the CDR3 is TGCGCCAGCAGCTTAACAGGGGTCTCTGGGGCCAACGTCCTGACTTTC. Its translation is CASSLTGVSGANVLTF.

The chain is built from TRBV4-1 and TRBJ1-2; maybe TRBD1 (6 bases). V was trimmed by 5 bases and J by 4 bases, leaving 11 bases between them. Germline CDR1 is MGHRA and CDR2 is YSYEKL. The CDR3 is 13 amino acids. In DNA form, the CDR3 reads TGCGCCAGCAGCAAGTGGGACACCTATGGCTACACCTTC. It encodes CASSKWDTYGYTF.

The V call is TRBV4-2, the J call TRBJ1-3, with no clear D. The CDR3 totals 14 residues. CDR1 is LGHNA and CDR2 is YNFKEQ in the germline V gene. V lost 1 base and J 4 bases, leaving 8 bases between the germline ends. This CDR3 is CASSQGGDGNTIYF. CDR3 coding DNA: TGTGCCAGCAGCCAAGGGGGAGACGGAAACACCATATATTTT.